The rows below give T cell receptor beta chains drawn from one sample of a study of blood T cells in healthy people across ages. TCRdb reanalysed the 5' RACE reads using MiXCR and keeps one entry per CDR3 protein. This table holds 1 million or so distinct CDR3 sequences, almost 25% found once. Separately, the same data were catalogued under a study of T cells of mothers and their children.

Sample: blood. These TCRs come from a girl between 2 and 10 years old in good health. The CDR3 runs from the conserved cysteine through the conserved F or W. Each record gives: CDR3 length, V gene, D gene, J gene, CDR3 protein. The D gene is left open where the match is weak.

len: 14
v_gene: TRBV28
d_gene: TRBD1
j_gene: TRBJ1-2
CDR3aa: CASSSTGEVIGYTF

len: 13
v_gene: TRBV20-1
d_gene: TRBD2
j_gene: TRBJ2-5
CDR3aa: CSATFGLVETQYF

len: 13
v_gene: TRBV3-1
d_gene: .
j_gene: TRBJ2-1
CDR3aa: CASTYFDNSGPFF

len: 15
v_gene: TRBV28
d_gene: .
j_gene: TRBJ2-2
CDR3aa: CASSLSIVNTGELFF

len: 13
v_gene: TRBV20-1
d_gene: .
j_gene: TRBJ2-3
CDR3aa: CSAVPSLPDTQYF

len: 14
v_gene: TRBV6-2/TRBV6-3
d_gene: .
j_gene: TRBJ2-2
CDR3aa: CASSYSGETGELFF

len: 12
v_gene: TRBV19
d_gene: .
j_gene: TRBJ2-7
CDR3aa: CASSTPVGAQYF

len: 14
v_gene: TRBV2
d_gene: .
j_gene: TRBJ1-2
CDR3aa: CATARPGEQGGYTF

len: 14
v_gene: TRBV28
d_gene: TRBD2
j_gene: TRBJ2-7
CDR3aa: CASSLAGVLYEQYF

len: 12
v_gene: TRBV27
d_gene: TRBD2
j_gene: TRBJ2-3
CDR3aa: CASSLPSGSLYF

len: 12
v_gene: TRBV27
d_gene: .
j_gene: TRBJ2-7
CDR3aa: CASSLTRGEQYF

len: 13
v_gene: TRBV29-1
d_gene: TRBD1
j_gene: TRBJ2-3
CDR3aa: CSVDRGLTDTQYF

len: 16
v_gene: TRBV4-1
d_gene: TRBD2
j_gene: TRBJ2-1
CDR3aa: CASNLEAGGPRNEQFF

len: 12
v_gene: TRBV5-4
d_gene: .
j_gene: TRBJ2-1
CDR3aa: CASSPLENEQFF

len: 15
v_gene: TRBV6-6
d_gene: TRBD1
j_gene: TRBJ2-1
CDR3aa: CASSLGTGAYNEQFF

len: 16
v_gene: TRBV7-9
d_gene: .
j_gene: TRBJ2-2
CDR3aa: CASSPWALQNTGELFF

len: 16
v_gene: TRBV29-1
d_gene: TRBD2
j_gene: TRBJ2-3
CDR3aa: CSVEFSGGPSTDTQYF

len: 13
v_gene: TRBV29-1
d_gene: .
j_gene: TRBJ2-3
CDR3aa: CSVFRRFTDTQYF

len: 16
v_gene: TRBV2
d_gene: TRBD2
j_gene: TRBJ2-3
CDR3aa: CASSELAGEHTDTQYF

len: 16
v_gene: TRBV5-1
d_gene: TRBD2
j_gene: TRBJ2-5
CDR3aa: CASSPTSGGPQETQYF

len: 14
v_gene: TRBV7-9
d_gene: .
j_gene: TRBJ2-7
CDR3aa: CASSPPLLDYEQYF

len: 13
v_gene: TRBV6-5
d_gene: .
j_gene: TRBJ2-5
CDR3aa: CASSTQGTETQYF

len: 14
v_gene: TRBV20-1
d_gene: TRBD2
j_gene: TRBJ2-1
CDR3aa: CSASGLAGVNEQFF

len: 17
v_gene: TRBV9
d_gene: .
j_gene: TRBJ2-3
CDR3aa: CASSAYTGSGFTDTQYF

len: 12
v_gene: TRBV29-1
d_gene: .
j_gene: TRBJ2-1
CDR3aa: CSVRSSINEQFF

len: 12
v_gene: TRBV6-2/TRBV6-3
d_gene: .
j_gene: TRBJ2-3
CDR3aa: CASSTLEGTQYF

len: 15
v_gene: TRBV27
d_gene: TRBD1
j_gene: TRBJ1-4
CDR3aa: CASRGSGTAREKLFF